A selection of T cell receptor beta chains follows, all from one sample in a study of regulatory T cells in long-lasting Graves disease. TCRdb re-analysed the multiplex PCR reads in MiXCR, keeping a single row per CDR3 protein. The sample gives about 440,000 distinct CDR3 sequences, less than 20% of which show up once; around a quarter is in the top ten. The sample was also linked to a second study, of T cells in Graves' hyperthyroidism and ophthalmopathy.

This sample comprised peripheral blood mononuclear cells (PBMCs), obtained at new diagnosis, from a patient treated with antithyroid drugs. The receptors come from a woman aged 18-30 years with Graves disease. The CDR3 runs from the conserved cysteine through the conserved F or W. The D gene is left open where the match is weak. A row's size may be missing; if present it is once, few, many or a size class.

V,J,D,size,DNA,CDR3
TRBV2,TRBJ2-1,TRBD2,many,TGTGCCAGCCGGACTAGCGGGAGAGTGTACAATGAGCAGTTCTTC,CASRTSGRVYNEQFF
TRBV12-3/TRBV12-4,TRBJ1-5,TRBD1,many,TGTGCCAGCAGACCGACAGGGCAGGGCAATCAGCCCCAGCATTTT,CASRPTGQGNQPQHF
TRBV18,TRBJ2-2,NA,many,TGTGCCAGCTCACCACAAGACACCGGGGAGCTGTTTTTT,CASSPQDTGELFF
TRBV12-3/TRBV12-4,TRBJ2-7,NA,many,TGTGCCAGCAGTTTTAGGGGTCCCTACGAGCAGTACTTC,CASSFRGPYEQYF
TRBV7-7,TRBJ2-7,NA,NA,TGTGCTAGCAAAGTGGGGGCAGGACAAGCCTACGAGCAGTACTTC,CASKVGAGQAYEQYF
TRBV7-2,TRBJ2-7,TRBD1,many,TGTGCCAGCAGCCTGCTCGGACAGGGGCTCCCCTACGAGCAGTACTTC,CASSLLGQGLPYEQYF
TRBV27,TRBJ2-7,TRBD2,many,TGTGCCAGCAGTTTAACTAGCGACCGTTTCTACGAGCAGTACTTC,CASSLTSDRFYEQYF
TRBV6-1,TRBJ2-5,TRBD2,once,TGTGCCAGCAGGCTAGCGGGAGGGCGGAAGACCCAGTACTTC,CASRLAGGRKTQYF
TRBV28,TRBJ2-1,NA,many,TGTGCCAGCACCCTCAGGGTCATAAACAATGAGCAGTTCTTC,CASTLRVINNEQFF
TRBV25-1,TRBJ2-7,NA,NA,TGTGCCAGCAGTGCTGGGTACTTTGGGCAGTACTTC,CASSAGYFGQYF
TRBV5-1,TRBJ2-3,NA,NA,TGCGCCAGCAGCTTGGGAGAGGCGCAGTATTTT,CASSLGEAQYF
TRBV10-3,TRBJ2-7,NA,many,TGTGCCATCAGTGAGACAGAGAGCTCCTACGAGCAGTACTTC,CAISETESSYEQYF
TRBV24-1,TRBJ2-5,TRBD1,NA,TGTGCCACCAGTGACAACGGACAGGGGAGGCAAGAGACCCAGTACTTC,CATSDNGQGRQETQYF
TRBV15,TRBJ2-7,NA,few,TGTGCCACCAGATTTCCTACAGGGCCTCACCCTGGCGAGCAGTACTTC,CATRFPTGPHPGEQYF
TRBV13,TRBJ2-3,TRBD1,many,TGTGCCAGCAGCTTCCGGACAGGCGCTGACACAGATACGCAGTATTTT,CASSFRTGADTDTQYF
TRBV20-1,TRBJ2-5,NA,NA,TGCAGTGCTAGTGCCCCTCGGGCGGGGACCCAAGAGACCCAGTACTTC,CSASAPRAGTQETQYF
TRBV2,TRBJ2-2,TRBD2,many,TGTGCCAGCAGCCCTCTTACTAGCGGGAGGGCCGGGGAGCTGTTTTTT,CASSPLTSGRAGELFF
TRBV12-3/TRBV12-4,TRBJ2-1,NA,many,TGTGCCAGCAGTTTAGCGGGGGCGGACGCTGGGCAGTTCTTC,CASSLAGADAGQFF
TRBV20-1,TRBJ2-7,TRBD2,many,TGCAGTGCTAGAGATCGTGGGACTAGCGGTTACGAGCAGTACTTC,CSARDRGTSGYEQYF
TRBV20-1,TRBJ2-5,TRBD2,many,TGCAGTGCTAGAGACGGATTAGCGGGAGAGGAGACCCAGTACTTC,CSARDGLAGEETQYF
TRBV20-1,TRBJ1-1,NA,many,TGCAGTGCTAGAGAATCTTCTGGGCCAAAAGAAGCTTTCTTT,CSARESSGPKEAFF
TRBV7-2,TRBJ1-2,NA,few,TGTGCCAGCAGCTTAGCCCTGGCCTATGGCTACACCTTC,CASSLALAYGYTF
TRBV7-2,TRBJ2-7,TRBD2,NA,TGTGCCAGCAGCTCTTCGACTAGCAAGGGGTTCGAGCAGTACTTC,CASSSSTSKGFEQYF
TRBV28,TRBJ2-7,TRBD2,NA,TGCCGATCGGCGGGAGCCCTCGAGCAGTACTTC,CRSAGALEQYF
TRBV28,TRBJ2-2,TRBD2,many,TGTGCCAGCAGAAGGACTAGCGGGAAAGAGAACACCGGGGAGCTGTTTTTT,CASRRTSGKENTGELFF
TRBV3-1,TRBJ1-3,NA,NA,TGTGCCAGCAGCCAAGTTATGAACACCATATATTTT,CASSQVMNTIYF
TRBV28,TRBJ2-1,TRBD1,many,TGTGCCAGCAGTTTGCCGCGGACAGGATACAATGAGCAGTTCTTC,CASSLPRTGYNEQFF
TRBV18,TRBJ2-2,NA,NA,TGTGCCAGCTCACCGGGGACCCAATCCCGCGCGAACACCGGGGAGCTGTTTTTT,CASSPGTQSRANTGELFF
TRBV6-1,TRBJ2-7,NA,few,TGTGCCATCACCATTACGGGAAGGTCCTACGAGCAGTACTTC,CAITITGRSYEQYF
TRBV12-3/TRBV12-4,TRBJ2-1,TRBD2,few,TGTGCCAGCAGGCACCTAGCGGGAGGCAATGAGCAGTTCTTC,CASRHLAGGNEQFF
TRBV7-9,TRBJ1-1,NA,NA,TGTGCCAGCAGCTTAGGGGAGGCAAACACTGAAGCTTTCTTT,CASSLGEANTEAFF
TRBV19,TRBJ1-2,NA,NA,TGTGCCAGTAGGGAGGACTCAATTAACTATGGCTACACCTTC,CASREDSINYGYTF
TRBV18,TRBJ2-3,NA,few,TGTGCCAGCTCACCACGACAGAACACAGATACGCAGTATTTT,CASSPRQNTDTQYF
TRBV28,TRBJ2-5,TRBD2,NA,TGTGCCAGCAGTTTCGGGAGGGGGACCCAGTACTTC,CASSFGRGTQYF
TRBV11-2,TRBJ2-1,TRBD2,many,TGTGCCAGCAGCTTCAGAGCGGGAGGGCCTTACAATGAGCAGTTCTTC,CASSFRAGGPYNEQFF
TRBV30,TRBJ2-3,NA,many,TGTGCCTGGAGCCCTGGGGCAGGGAGTATCGATACGCAGTATTTT,CAWSPGAGSIDTQYF
TRBV11-1,TRBJ2-3,NA,many,TGTGCCAGCAGCCGAAACAGGGCTAGCACAGATACGCAGTATTTT,CASSRNRASTDTQYF
TRBV6-5,TRBJ1-1,NA,NA,TGTGCCAGCAGTTACTCTGTCGGGGAATTCATGAACACTGAAGCTTTCTTT,CASSYSVGEFMNTEAFF
TRBV12-3/TRBV12-4,TRBJ2-4,TRBD2,many,TGTGCCAGCAGTACGGGACTAGCGGGAGTGGCCAAAAACATTCAGTACTTC,CASSTGLAGVAKNIQYF
TRBV6-1,TRBJ2-7,NA,NA,TGTGCCAGCAGTGAACGGATAATAGCCTACGAGCAGTACTTC,CASSERIIAYEQYF
TRBV6-1,TRBJ1-3,NA,NA,TGTGCCAGCAGTGAGGACAGAAAGGGAAACACCATATATTTT,CASSEDRKGNTIYF
TRBV24-1,TRBJ2-1,NA,few,TGTGCCACCAGTGTAGGAGGTGGTCGCAATGAGCAGTTCTTC,CATSVGGGRNEQFF
TRBV2,TRBJ2-3,NA,many,TGTGCCACCCACGGAGGGCAGCTCACAGATACGCAGTATTTT,CATHGGQLTDTQYF
TRBV6-1,TRBJ2-3,TRBD1,few,TGTGCCAGCAGAACCGGGACAGCGACAGATACGCAGTATTTT,CASRTGTATDTQYF
TRBV18,TRBJ2-7,NA,few,TGTGCCAGCTCACCGAACGACTTCTACGAGCAGTACTTC,CASSPNDFYEQYF
TRBV28,TRBJ1-5,NA,NA,TGTGCCTGTGGAGAGCATAGCAATCAGCCCCAGCATTTT,CACGEHSNQPQHF
TRBV6-2/TRBV6-3,TRBJ1-1,NA,NA,TGTGCCAGCAGTTTTTGGCGGGGTCCTGAAGCTTTCTTT,CASSFWRGPEAFF
TRBV11-2,TRBJ2-2,TRBD1,NA,TGTGCCTCAAGCGGATCGGGGGACAGGGGCACCGGGAAGCTGTTTTTT,CASSGSGDRGTGKLFF
TRBV3-1,TRBJ2-3,NA,large,TGTGCCAGCAGCCACACGCAAGATACGCAGTATTTT,CASSHTQDTQYF
TRBV20-1,TRBJ2-7,NA,many,TGCAGTGCTAGAGAGGGGAACTTTTACGAGCAGTACTTC,CSAREGNFYEQYF
TRBV7-3,TRBJ2-6,NA,NA,TGTGCCAGCAGCATGATCTCTGGGGCCAACGTCCTGACTTTC,CASSMISGANVLTF
TRBV7-3,TRBJ2-1,NA,few,TGTGCCAGCAGCTCCACTACAGCGAACTACAATGAGCAGTTCTTC,CASSSTTANYNEQFF
TRBV20-1,TRBJ2-1,NA,few,TGCAGTGCTAGAAGTGTCCCTAGCGCCGGTGAGCAGTTCTTC,CSARSVPSAGEQFF
TRBV27,TRBJ2-3,NA,many,TGTGCCAGCAGTCCACAGGGTGTTGGAGATACGCAGTATTTT,CASSPQGVGDTQYF
TRBV5-6,TRBJ2-7,NA,NA,TGTGCCAGCAGCTTGTCTGCGGCCCGGCGCCTCTACGAGCAGTACTTC,CASSLSAARRLYEQYF
TRBV7-9,TRBJ2-5,NA,few,TGTGCCAGCAGCTTGATCCGTGAGGAGACCCAGTACTTC,CASSLIREETQYF
TRBV4-1,TRBJ1-5,NA,many,TGCGCCAGCAAAGACGACAGAAATAGCAATCAGCCCCAGCATTTT,CASKDDRNSNQPQHF
TRBV27,TRBJ1-4,NA,few,TGTGCCAGCAGCCGAGGACAAATTAATGAAAAACTGTTTTTT,CASSRGQINEKLFF
TRBV20-1,TRBJ2-1,NA,NA,TGCAGTGCTAGAGACCGGGACATTCACAATGAGCAGTTCTTC,CSARDRDIHNEQFF